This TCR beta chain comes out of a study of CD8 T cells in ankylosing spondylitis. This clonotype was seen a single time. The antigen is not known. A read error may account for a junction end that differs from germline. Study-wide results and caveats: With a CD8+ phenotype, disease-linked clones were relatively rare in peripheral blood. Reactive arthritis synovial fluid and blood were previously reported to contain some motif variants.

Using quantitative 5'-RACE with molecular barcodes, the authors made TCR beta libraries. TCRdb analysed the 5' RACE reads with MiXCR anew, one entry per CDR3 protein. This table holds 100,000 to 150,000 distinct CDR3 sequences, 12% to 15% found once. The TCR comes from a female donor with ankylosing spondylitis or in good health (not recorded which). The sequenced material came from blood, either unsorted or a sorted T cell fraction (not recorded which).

The CDR3 nucleotides are TGTGCCACCAGTGACCCTGGCCCGGGACAGGGCAACACAGATACGCGGTATTTT. It specifies CATSDPGPGQGNTDTRYF. This rearrangement joins TRBV24-1 to TRBJ2-3; 9 bases are shared with TRBD1. Germline V gene lookup returns CDR1 KGHDR and CDR2 SFDVKD. This CDR3 is 18 amino acids long.